This TCR beta chain was found in a study of T-cell reconstitution after alpha-beta-depleted transplantation in children. CDR3 length: 13 residues. The V end was cut by 7 bases, the J end by 5 bases, with 11 bases between. Germline V gene lookup returns CDR1 MRHNA and CDR2 SNTAGT. Preparation of the TCRbeta library involved a method that used unique molecular identifiers. TCRdb redid the calling of the PCR reads with MiXCR, one entry per CDR3 protein. The sample lists roughly 570,000 distinct CDR3 sequences, approximately 30% occurring once. In regard to this clonotype: Its target is not known.

General observations from the study: Expanded graft clones numbering several hundred reportedly gave rise to alpha-beta T cells about two months after transplant. From surviving recipient T cells and thymic progenitors came the high day-60 TCRbeta diversity observed in some patients. After one year, T-cell counts and TCRbeta diversity mostly came from new T cells.

The chain joins TRBV6-4 to TRBJ1-4, with a weak D call TRBD1 (6 bases). This TCR came from a boy younger than two with Wiskott-Aldrich syndrome, due to receive a stem cell transplant. The specimen was PBMCs, collected before TCRalphabeta/CD19-depleted stem cell transplant. The CDR3 DNA reads TGTGCCAGCAAATCGGGGGCAAATGAAAAACTGTTTTTT. Residues: CASKSGANEKLFF.